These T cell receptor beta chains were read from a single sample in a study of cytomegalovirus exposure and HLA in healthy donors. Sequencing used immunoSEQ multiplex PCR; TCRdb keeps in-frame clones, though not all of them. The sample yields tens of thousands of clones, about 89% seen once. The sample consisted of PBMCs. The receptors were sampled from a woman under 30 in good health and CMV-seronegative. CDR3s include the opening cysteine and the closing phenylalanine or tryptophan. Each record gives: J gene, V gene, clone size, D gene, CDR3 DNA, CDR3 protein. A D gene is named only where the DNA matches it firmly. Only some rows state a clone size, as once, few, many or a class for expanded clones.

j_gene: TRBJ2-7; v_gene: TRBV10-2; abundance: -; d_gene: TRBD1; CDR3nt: TGCGCCAGCAGCCTCCCTGGGACAGGGGGCGGGTACGAGCAGTACTTC; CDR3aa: CASSLPGTGGGYEQYF
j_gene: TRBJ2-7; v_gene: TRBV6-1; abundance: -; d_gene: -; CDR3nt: TGTGCCAGCAGCAACAACAGGGTGTGGGACTACGAGCAGTACTTC; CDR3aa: CASSNNRVWDYEQYF
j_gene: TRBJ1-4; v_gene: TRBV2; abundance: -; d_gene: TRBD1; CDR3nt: TGTGCCAGCAGCGGGACAGGGGGCGCTTGGAGGGAAAAACTGTTTTTT; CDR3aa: CASSGTGGAWREKLFF
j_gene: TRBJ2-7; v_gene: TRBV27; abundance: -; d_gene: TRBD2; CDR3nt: TGTGCCAGCAGACCTCTAGCGGGAGGGGACCCCTACGAGCAGTACTTC; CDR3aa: CASRPLAGGDPYEQYF
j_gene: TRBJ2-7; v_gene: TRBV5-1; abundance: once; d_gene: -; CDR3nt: TGCGCCAGCAGCTTGGATTCCACCTACGAGCAGTACTTC; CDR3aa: CASSLDSTYEQYF
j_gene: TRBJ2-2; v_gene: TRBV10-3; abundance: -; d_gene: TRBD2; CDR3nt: TGTGCCATCAGAGCTACCCTAGCGGGGGGGCTTCGGGAGCTGTTTTTT; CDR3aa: CAIRATLAGGLRELFF
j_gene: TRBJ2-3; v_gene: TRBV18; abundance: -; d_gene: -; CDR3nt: TGTGCCAGCTCCCCTTCGGCAGGAGGATACACAGATACGCAGTATTTT; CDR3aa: CASSPSAGGYTDTQYF
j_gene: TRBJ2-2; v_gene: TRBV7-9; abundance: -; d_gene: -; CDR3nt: TGTGCCAGCCCCCCGGCTAGCGTAGCGAACACCGGGGAGCTGTTTTTT; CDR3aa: CASPPASVANTGELFF
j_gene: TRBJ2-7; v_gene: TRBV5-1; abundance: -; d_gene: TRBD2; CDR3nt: TGCGCCAGCAGCGTGACGACTAGCGGGGGGGCTTACGAGCAGTACTTC; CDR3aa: CASSVTTSGGAYEQYF
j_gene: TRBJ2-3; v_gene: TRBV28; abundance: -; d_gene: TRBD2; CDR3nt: TGTGCCGAATCGGGCAGCGGGAGGTCTAGCACAGATACGCAGTATTTT; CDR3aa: CAESGSGRSSTDTQYF
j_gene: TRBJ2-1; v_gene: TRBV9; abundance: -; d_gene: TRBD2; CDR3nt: TGTGCCAGCAGCGTAGGGGCTAGCGGGAGGTGGAATGAGCAGTTCTTC; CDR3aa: CASSVGASGRWNEQFF
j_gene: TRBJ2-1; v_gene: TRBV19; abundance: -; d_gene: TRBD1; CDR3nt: TGTGCCAGTAGTATGGGACAGGGGAATGAGCAGTTCTTC; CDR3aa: CASSMGQGNEQFF
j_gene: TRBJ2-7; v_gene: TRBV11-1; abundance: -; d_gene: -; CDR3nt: TGTGCCAGCAGCTACTTAAGGGGTCATAACTCCTACGAGCAGTACTTC; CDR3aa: CASSYLRGHNSYEQYF
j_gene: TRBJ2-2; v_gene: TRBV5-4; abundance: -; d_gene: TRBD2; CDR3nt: TGTGCCAGCAGCTTGTGGGAGCGGGGGGGCTCCGGGGAGCTGTTTTTT; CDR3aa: CASSLWERGGSGELFF
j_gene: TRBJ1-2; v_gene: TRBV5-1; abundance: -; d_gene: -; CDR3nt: TGCGCCAGCAGCTTGTCAGGGGTTGGCTACACCTTC; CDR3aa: CASSLSGVGYTF
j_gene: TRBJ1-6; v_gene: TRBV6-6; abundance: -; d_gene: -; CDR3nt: TGTGCCAGCAGTTACTGGACGGGACTAAGTAATTCACCCCTCCACTTT; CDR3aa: CASSYWTGLSNSPLHF
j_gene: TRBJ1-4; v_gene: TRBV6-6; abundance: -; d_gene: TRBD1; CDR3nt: TGTGCCAGCAGTTACTCCAGGGGGCTTGAAAAACTGTTTTTT; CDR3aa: CASSYSRGLEKLFF
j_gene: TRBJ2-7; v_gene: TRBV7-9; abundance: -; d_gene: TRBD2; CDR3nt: TGTGCCAGCAGCCTCCTGACTAGCTCCGACGAGCAGTACTTC; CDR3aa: CASSLLTSSDEQYF
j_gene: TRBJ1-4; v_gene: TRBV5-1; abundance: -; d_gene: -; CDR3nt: TGCGCCAGCAGCGAGGGAACTAATGAAAAACTGTTTTTT; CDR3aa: CASSEGTNEKLFF
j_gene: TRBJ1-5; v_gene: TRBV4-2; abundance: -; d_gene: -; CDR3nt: TGTGCCAGCAGCCAAGCGGAGGAGTCGGATCAGCCCCAGCATTTT; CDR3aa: CASSQAEESDQPQHF
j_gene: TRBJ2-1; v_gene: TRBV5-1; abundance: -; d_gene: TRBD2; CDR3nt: TGCGCCAGCAGCTTGTTTTCTCGCGGGGGGTACAATGAGCAGTTCTTC; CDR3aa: CASSLFSRGGYNEQFF
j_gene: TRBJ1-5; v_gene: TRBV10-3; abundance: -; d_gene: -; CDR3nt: TGTGCCATCAGTGCGTCGCGGGGGGCGGGCAATCAGCCCCAGCATTTT; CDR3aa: CAISASRGAGNQPQHF
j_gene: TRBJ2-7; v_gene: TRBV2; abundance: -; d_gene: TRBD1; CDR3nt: TGTGCCAGCAGTAAGCGAGCGGTGGGGACAGGAGGCGTCGAGCAGTACTTC; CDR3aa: CASSKRAVGTGGVEQYF
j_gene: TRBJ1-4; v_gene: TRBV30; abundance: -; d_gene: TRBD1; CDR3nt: TGTGCCTGGAGTGTACCCTACGGGGACAGGGAAAAACTGTTTTTT; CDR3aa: CAWSVPYGDREKLFF
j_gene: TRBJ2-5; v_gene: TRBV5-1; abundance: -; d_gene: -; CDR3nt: TGCGCCAGCAGCTTGGCCGGTGCAGGGGGGGAGACCCAGTACTTC; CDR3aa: CASSLAGAGGETQYF
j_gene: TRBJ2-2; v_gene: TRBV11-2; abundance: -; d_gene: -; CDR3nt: TGTGCCAGCAGCTTAGGAGGGGGACCTACCGGGGAGCTGTTTTTT; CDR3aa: CASSLGGGPTGELFF
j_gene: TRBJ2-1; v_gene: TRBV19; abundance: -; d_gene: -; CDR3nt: TGTGCCAGTACTCAAACGGACCGGGATCGAGACGTTAATGAGCAGTTCTTC; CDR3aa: CASTQTDRDRDVNEQFF
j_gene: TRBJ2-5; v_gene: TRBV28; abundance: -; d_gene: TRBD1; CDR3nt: TGTGCCAGCAGTACTGACAGGGGGCAAGAGACCCAGTACTTC; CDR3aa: CASSTDRGQETQYF
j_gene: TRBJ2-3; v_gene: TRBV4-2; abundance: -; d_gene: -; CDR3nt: TGTGCCAGCAGCCAAGATTACGGGAGGGGGCGGGCAGATACGCAGTATTTT; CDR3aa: CASSQDYGRGRADTQYF
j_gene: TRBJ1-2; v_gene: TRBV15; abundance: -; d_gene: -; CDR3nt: TGTGCCACCAGCCCGCGGGACGGCGGCTACACCTTC; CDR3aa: CATSPRDGGYTF
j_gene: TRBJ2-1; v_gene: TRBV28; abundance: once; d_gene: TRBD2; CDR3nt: TGTGCCAGCAGTTCCTGGACTAGCGGGATTAGCTCCTACAATGAGCAGTTCTTC; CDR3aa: CASSSWTSGISSYNEQFF
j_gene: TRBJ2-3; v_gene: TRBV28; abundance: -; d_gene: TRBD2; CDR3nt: TGTGCCAGCTGGCGGGGGAGCACAGATACGCAGTATTTT; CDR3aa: CASWRGSTDTQYF
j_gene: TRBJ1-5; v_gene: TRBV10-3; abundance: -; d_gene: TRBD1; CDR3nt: TGTGCCATCAGTGGGGACAGCCGCAATCAGCCCCAGCATTTT; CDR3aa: CAISGDSRNQPQHF
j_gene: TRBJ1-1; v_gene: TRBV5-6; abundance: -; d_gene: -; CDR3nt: TGTGCCAGCGGGGGGTTCATACGGAACACTGAAGCTTTCTTT; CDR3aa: CASGGFIRNTEAFF
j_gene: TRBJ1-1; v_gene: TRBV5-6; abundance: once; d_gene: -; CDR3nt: TGTGCCAGCACCTTACAGGGATGGAACACTGAAGCTTTCTTT; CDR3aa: CASTLQGWNTEAFF
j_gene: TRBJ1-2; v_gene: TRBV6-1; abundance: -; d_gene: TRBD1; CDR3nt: TGTGCCAGCAGTGAAGCGCTTGGACAGGGAGGAAAAAACTATGGCTACACCTTC; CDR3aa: CASSEALGQGGKNYGYTF
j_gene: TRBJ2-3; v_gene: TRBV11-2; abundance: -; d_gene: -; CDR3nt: TGTGCCAGCAGCTTAGTCGGGGGAAGCACAGATACGCAGTATTTT; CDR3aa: CASSLVGGSTDTQYF
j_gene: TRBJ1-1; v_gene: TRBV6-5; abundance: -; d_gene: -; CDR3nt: TGTGCCAGCAGTTATCGAGTGAACACTGAAGCTTTCTTT; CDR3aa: CASSYRVNTEAFF
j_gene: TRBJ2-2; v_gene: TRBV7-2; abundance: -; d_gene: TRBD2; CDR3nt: TGTGCCAGCAGCCCGGGGGGGCCCGGGACCGGGGAGCTGTTTTTT; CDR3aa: CASSPGGPGTGELFF
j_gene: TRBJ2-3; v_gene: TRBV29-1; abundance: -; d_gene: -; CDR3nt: TGCAGCGTTGGGCCAGATACGCAGTATTTT; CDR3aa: CSVGPDTQYF